These 15 T cell receptor beta chains came from one sample sequenced in a study of PD-1 blockade in classical Hodgkin lymphoma. Described time point: cycle 4 day 1 (C4D1), after about 6 weeks of nivolumab. Brentuximab vedotin exposure varied, and every patient relapsed after autologous stem cell transplantation. The repertoire was sequenced with immunoSEQ multiplex PCR; TCRdb's copy has only in-frame clones and lacks some. In the table there are about 24,000 clones, 65% to 80% of which are singletons. The sample in question was peripheral blood mononuclear cells (PBMCs), obtained before the fourth cycle of nivolumab. The source is a human donor with classical Hodgkin lymphoma.

The V gene is TRBV6-1, the J gene TRBJ2-1, with a possible D match to TRBD2 (5 bases). V was trimmed by 5 bases and J by 7 bases, leaving 15 bases between them. Germline V gives CDR1 MNHNS, CDR2 SASEGT. The CDR3 spans 14 residues. CDR3: CASSSDRGLNEQFF. The CDR3 nucleotides read TGTGCCAGCAGTTCTGACCGGGGATTAAATGAGCAGTTCTTC.

This rearrangement joins TRBV11-1 to TRBJ1-3, with 10 bases matching TRBD1. The V segment lost 5 bases and the J segment 2 bases; nucleotides outside the gene matches: 9. Per germline, CDR1 SGHAT and CDR2 FQDESV (reference sequence). The CDR3 contains 17 residues. In DNA, the CDR3 is TGTGCCAGCAGCCCAGCTCCGGGACAGGGGACTGGAAACACCATATATTTT. Translating it yields CASSPAPGQGTGNTIYF. The full variable domain, rest sourced from reference TRBV11-1 and TRBJ1-3, is EAEVAQSPRYKITEKSQAVAFWCDPISGHATLYWYRQILGQGPELLVQFQDESVVDDSQLPKDRFSAERLKGVDSTLKIQPAELGDSAMYLCASSPAPGQGTGNTIYFGEGSWLTVV.

The sample holds a few counts of this clone. This sequence joins TRBV5-1 and TRBJ2-2; TRBD2 matches at 7 bases. V shed 4 bases, J shed 3 bases, and the junction held 6 bases outside the gene matches. From germline, CDR1 is SGHRS and CDR2 YFSETQ. The CDR3 runs 15 residues. CDR3 sequence reads: CASSAGTTYTGELFF. CDR3 coding DNA: TGCGCCAGCAGCGCGGGGACTACGTACACCGGGGAGCTGTTTTTT.

The rearrangement joins TRBV7-8 to TRBJ1-2, with 9 nucleotides matching TRBD1. Germline V CDR1 and CDR2: SGHVS, FQNEAQ. The CDR3 is 13 amino acids. J lost 8 bases, V lost 5 bases, and 6 bases had no gene match. The CDR3 loop reads CASSPRQGVGYTF. In nucleotides, the CDR3 is TGTGCCAGCAGCCCCCGACAGGGGGTGGGCTACACCTTC.

The chain couples TRBV6-6 to TRBJ1-1; D is uncertain. The CDR3 length is 11 residues. Germline V lookup: CDR1 MNHNY, CDR2 SVGAGI (reference sequence). Trimming pared 7 bases from V and 0 bases from J, leaving 3 bases between. In DNA form, the CDR3 reads TGTGCCAGCAAGATGAACACTGAAGCTTTCTTT. It specifies CASKMNTEAFF.

This chain links TRBV6-5 with TRBJ2-7, with TRBD1 matching over 9 bases. V lost 7 bases, J lost 2 bases, and 9 bases stayed unmatched. From germline, CDR1 is MNHEY and CDR2 SVGAGI. The CDR3 runs to 15 residues. The CDR3 DNA reads TGTGCCAGCACCATCGCCGGGACAGGGACCTACGAGCAGTACTTC. It yields the protein CASTIAGTGTYEQYF.

The chain carries TRBV15 and TRBJ1-1; D not certain. Germline CDR1 reads LNHNV; CDR2 reads YYDKDF (reference sequence). Trimming removed 9 bases from V and 0 bases from J, with 11 bases in between. This CDR3 contains 13 residues. The DNA for the CDR3 is TGTGCCACTAGTCAAGGGTTGAACACTGAAGCTTTCTTT. Translation gives CATSQGLNTEAFF. Complete variable domain (other parts from reference TRBV15 and TRBJ1-1): DAMVIQNPRYQVTQFGKPVTLSCSQTLNHNVMYWYQQKSSQAPKLLFHYYDKDFNNEADTPDNFQSRRPNTSFCFLDIRSPGLGDTAMYLCATSQGLNTEAFFGQGTRLTVV.

This clone occurred once. The V call is TRBV29-1, the J call TRBJ2-7, with 7 bases fitting TRBD1. V shed 7 bases, J shed 4 bases, and the junction held 16 bases outside the gene matches. This CDR3 has 15 residues. The germline gives CDR1 SQVTM, CDR2 ANQGSEA. CDR3 nucleotides: TGCAGCGATAAAGGCTCGCCGGGACAGCCATACGAGCAGTACGTC. Protein sequence: CSDKGSPGQPYEQYV.

This chain links TRBV4-1 with TRBJ1-4, with 11 bases aligning to TRBD1. The V gene's germline CDR1 is MGHRA and CDR2 YSYEKL. V gave up 0 bases and J gave up 7 bases; unmatched junction bases: 4. This CDR3 region has 16 residues. CDR3 in DNA: TGCGCCAGCAGCCAAGATGGGACAGGGGGGGGTGAAAAACTGTTTTTT. Translation gives CASSQDGTGGGEKLFF.

Notes on this clone: The sample holds other DNA sequences that translate to the same CDR3. The chain uses TRBV28 and TRBJ1-2, with D unresolved. Germline V CDR1 and CDR2: MDHEN, SYDVKM. Trimming removed 2 bases from V and 8 bases from J, with 12 bases in between. This CDR3 is built from 13 residues. The CDR3 reads CASSLPLNGGYTF. In nucleotides, the CDR3 is TGTGCCAGCAGTTTACCACTTAACGGGGGCTACACCTTC.

The chain employs TRBV7-8 and TRBJ2-5, with D perhaps being TRBD1 or TRBD2 (5 bases each). Germline V gives CDR1 SGHVS, CDR2 FQNEAQ. V was cut by 7 bases and J by 10 bases, with 16 bases left in between. This CDR3 region has 12 residues. The CDR3 DNA reads TGTGCCAGCACGCTTCCCATGGGGGACCAGTACTTC. It is translated as CASTLPMGDQYF. The whole variable domain, filled in from reference TRBV7-8 and TRBJ2-5, reads GAGVSQSPRYKVAKRGQDVALRCDPISGHVSLFWYQQALGQGPEFLTYFQNEAQLDKSGLPSDRFFAERPEGSVSTLKIQRTQQEDSAVYLCASTLPMGDQYFGPGTRLLVL.

The chain joins TRBV28 to TRBJ2-7; D might be TRBD1 (6 bases). The CDR3 extends over 14 amino acids. CDR1 is MDHEN, CDR2 SYDVKM, per germline. Trimming took 5 bases from V and 0 from J, leaving 11 bases between them. This chain's CDR3 is CASSPQGGSYEQYV. CDR3 bases: TGTGCCAGCAGTCCTCAAGGGGGCTCCTACGAGCAGTACGTC.

By its share, this clone is medium-sized. The CDR3 protein is CASSIAAGLNEQFF. The CDR3 nucleotides read TGTGCCAGTAGTATAGCGGCAGGGCTCAATGAGCAGTTCTTC. This rearrangement joins TRBV19 to TRBJ2-1, with a tentative D call TRBD1 (5 bases). The CDR3 covers 14 residues. CDR1 is LNHDA, CDR2 SQIVND, per germline (reference sequence). V was clipped by 1 base and J by 6 bases, with 10 bases between them.

This chain connects TRBV29-1 to TRBJ1-2; TRBD1 is a possible D gene (5 bases). Germline V lookup: CDR1 SQVTM, CDR2 ANQGSEA. The CDR3 consists of 12 residues. With 2 bases removed from V and 5 bases from J, the gap between germline ends came to 9 bases. The CDR3 DNA reads as TGCAGCGTTGAAAACGGGGGGTATGGCTACACCTTC. Amino acids: CSVENGGYGYTF.

The chain employs TRBV2 and TRBJ1-2, with no clear D. In germline, CDR1 is SNHLY, CDR2 FYNNEI. Trimming left V 5 bases short and J 6 bases short, with 4 bases between. The CDR3 sequence is 10 residues long. The CDR3 is CASSPDGYTF. The DNA of the CDR3 is TGTGCCAGCAGTCCAGATGGCTACACCTTC.